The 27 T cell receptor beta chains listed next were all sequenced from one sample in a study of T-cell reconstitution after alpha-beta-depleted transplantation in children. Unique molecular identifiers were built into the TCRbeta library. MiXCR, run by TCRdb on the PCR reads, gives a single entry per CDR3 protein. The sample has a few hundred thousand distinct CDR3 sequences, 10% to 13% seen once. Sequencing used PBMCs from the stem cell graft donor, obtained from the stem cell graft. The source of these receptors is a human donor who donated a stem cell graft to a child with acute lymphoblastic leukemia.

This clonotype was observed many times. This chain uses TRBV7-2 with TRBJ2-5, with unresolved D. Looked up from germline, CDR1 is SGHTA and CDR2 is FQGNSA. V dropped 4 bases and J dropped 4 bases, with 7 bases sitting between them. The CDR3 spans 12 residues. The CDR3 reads CASSWTRETQYF. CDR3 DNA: TGTGCCAGCAGCTGGACCAGAGAGACCCAGTACTTC.

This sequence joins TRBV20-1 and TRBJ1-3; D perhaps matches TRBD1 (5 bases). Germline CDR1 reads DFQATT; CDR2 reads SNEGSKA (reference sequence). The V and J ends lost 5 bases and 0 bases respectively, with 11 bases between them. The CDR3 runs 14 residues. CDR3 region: CSAEGRNSGNTIYF. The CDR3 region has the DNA TGCAGTGCTGAGGGGCGGAACTCTGGAAACACCATATATTTT.

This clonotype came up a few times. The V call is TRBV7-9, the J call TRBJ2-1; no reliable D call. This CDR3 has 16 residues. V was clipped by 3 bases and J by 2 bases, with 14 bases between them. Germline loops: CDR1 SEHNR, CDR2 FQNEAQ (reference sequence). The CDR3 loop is CASSLGSSHPYNEQFF. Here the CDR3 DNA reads TGTGCCAGCAGCTTGGGGTCTAGTCACCCCTACAATGAGCAGTTCTTC.

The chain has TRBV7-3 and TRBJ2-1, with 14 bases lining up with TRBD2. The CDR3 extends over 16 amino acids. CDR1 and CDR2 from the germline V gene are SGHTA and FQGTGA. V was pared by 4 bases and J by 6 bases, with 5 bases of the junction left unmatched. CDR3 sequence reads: CASSSMGLAGANEQFF. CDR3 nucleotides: TGTGCCAGCAGCTCGATGGGACTAGCGGGAGCCAATGAGCAGTTCTTC.

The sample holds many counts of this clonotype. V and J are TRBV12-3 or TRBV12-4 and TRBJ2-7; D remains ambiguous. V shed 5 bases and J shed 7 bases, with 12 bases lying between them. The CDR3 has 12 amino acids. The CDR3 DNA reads TGTGCCAGCAGTGGCCCTTGGGGAGAGCAGTACTTC. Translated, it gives CASSGPWGEQYF.

The CDR3: CGASDLRSPGSGSFSPYNEQFF. The CDR3 bases are TGTGGCGCCAGTGATTTGAGATCCCCCGGTAGCGGGAGCTTTTCCCCCTACAATGAGCAGTTCTTC. This chain joins TRBV24-1 and TRBJ2-1; 9 nucleotides align to TRBD2. CDR1 is KGHDR and CDR2 is SFDVKD in the germline V gene. The CDR3 loop spans 22 amino acids.

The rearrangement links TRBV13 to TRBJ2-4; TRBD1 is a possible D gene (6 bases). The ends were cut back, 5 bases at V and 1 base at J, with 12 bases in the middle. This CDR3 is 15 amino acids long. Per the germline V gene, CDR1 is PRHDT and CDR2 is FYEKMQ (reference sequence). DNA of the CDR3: TGTGCCAGCAGCCAAAAGCAGGGGGCCAAAAACATTCAGTACTTC. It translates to CASSQKQGAKNIQYF.

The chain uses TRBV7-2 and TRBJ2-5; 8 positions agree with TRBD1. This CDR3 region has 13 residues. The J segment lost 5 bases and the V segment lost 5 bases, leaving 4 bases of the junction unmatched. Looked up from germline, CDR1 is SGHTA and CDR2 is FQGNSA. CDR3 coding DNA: TGTGCCAGCAGCGTGACAGGGGTGGAGACCCAGTACTTC. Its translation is CASSVTGVETQYF.

The CDR3 reads CSVIGRLKAFF. The DNA for the CDR3 is TGCAGCGTTATAGGGCGCCTAAAAGCTTTCTTT. V and J are TRBV29-1 and TRBJ1-1; D is undetermined. V dropped 5 bases and J dropped 9 bases, with 13 bases sitting between them. Germline-derived CDR1 and CDR2 are SQVTM and ANQGSEA. CDR3 length: 11 amino acids.

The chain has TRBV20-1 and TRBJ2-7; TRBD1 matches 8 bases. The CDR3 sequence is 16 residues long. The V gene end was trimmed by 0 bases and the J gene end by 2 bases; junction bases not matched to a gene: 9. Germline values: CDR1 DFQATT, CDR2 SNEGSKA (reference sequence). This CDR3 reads CSARDPPDRAPYEQYF. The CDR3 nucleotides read TGCAGTGCTAGAGATCCTCCGGACAGGGCGCCCTACGAGCAGTACTTC.

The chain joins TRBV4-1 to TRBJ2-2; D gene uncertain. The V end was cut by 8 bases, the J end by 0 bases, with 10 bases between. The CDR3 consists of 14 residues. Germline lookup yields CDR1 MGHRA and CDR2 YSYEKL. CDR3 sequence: CASGIGPNTGELFF. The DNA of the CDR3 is TGCGCCAGCGGTATAGGCCCGAACACCGGGGAGCTGTTTTTT.

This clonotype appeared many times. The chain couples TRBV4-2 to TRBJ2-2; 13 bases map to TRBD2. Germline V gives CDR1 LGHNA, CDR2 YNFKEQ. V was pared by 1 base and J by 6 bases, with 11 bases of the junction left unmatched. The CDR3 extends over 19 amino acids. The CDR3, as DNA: TGTGCCAGCAGCCAAGGGTTACCGGGACTAGCGGGAAACGCCGGGGAGCTGTTTTTT. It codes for CASSQGLPGLAGNAGELFF.

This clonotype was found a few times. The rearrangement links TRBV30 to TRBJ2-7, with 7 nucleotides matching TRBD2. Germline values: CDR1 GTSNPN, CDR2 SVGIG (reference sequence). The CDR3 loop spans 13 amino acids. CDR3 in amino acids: CAREGQPTVEQYF. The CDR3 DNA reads TGTGCGAGGGAGGGGCAACCGACCGTCGAGCAGTACTTC. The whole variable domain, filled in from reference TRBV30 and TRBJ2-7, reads SQTIHQWPATLVQPVGSPLSLECTVEGTSNPNLYWYRQAAGRGLQLLFYSVGIGQISSEVPQNLSASRPQDRQFILSSKKLLLSDSGFYLCAREGQPTVEQYFGPGTRLTVT.

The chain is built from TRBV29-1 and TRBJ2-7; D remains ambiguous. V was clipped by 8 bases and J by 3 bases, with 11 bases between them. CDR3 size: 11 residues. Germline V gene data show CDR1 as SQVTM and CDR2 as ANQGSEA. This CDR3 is CSITADYEQYF. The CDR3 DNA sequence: TGCAGCATAACAGCTGACTACGAGCAGTACTTC.

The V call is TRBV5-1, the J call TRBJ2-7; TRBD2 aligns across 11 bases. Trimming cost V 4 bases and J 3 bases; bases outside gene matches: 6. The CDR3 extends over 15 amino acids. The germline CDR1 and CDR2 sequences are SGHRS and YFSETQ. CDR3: CASSRATSGIYEQYF. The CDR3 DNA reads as TGCGCCAGCAGCCGGGCGACTAGCGGGATCTACGAGCAGTACTTC.

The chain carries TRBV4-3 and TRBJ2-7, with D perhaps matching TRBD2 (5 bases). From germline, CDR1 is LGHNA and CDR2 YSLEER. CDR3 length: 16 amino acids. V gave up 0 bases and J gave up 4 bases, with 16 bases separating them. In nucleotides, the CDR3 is TGCGCCAGCAGCCAAGAAGCGGAAAACCCCCTTTACGAGCAGTACTTC. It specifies CASSQEAENPLYEQYF.

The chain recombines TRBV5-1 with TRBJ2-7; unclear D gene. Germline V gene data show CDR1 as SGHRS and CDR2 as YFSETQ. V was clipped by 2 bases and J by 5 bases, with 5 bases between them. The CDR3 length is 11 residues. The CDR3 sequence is CASSLNDEQYF. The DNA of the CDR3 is TGCGCCAGCAGCTTAAATGACGAGCAGTACTTC.

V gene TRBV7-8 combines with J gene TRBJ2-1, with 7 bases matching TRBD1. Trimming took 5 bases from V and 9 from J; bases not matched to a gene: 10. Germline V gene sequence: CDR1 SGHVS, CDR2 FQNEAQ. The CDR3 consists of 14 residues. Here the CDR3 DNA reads TGTGCCAGCAGCACCCTACGACAGGGCGGTGAGCAGTTCTTC. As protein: CASSTLRQGGEQFF.

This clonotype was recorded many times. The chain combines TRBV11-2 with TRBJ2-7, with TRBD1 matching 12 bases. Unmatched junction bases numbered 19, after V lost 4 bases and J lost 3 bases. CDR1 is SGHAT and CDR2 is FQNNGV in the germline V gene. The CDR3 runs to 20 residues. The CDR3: CASSSPGAIVRDRGLYEQYF. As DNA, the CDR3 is TGTGCCAGCAGCTCCCCCGGCGCTATAGTCCGGGACAGGGGGCTCTACGAGCAGTACTTC.

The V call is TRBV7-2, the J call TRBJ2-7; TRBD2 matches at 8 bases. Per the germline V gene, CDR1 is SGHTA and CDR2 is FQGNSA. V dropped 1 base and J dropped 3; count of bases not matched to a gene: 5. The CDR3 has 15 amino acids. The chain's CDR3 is CASSLGTSHFYEQYF. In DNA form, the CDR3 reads TGTGCCAGCAGCTTAGGGACTAGCCATTTCTACGAGCAGTACTTC.

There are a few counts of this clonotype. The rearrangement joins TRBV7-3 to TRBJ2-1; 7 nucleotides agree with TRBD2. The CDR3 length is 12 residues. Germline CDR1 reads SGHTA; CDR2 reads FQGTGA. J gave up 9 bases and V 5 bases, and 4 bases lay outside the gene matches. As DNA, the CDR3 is TGTGCCAGCAGCCCACAGCGGGGTGAGCAGTTCTTC. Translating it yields CASSPQRGEQFF. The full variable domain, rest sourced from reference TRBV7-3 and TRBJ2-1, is GAGVSQTPSNKVTEKGKYVELRCDPISGHTALYWYRQSLGQGPEFLIYFQGTGAADDSGLPNDRFFAVRPEGSVSTLKIQRTERGDSAVYLCASSPQRGEQFFGPGTRLTVL.

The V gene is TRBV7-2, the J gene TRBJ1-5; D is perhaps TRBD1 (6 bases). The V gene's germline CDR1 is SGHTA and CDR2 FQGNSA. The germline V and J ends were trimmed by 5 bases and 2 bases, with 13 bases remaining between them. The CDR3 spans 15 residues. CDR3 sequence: CASSLNRDRNQPQHF. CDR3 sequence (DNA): TGTGCCAGCAGCCTTAACAGGGACCGCAATCAGCCCCAGCATTTT.

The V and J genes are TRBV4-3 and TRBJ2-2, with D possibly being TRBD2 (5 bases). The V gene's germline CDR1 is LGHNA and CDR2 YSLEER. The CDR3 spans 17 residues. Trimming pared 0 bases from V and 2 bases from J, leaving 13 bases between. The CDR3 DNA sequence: TGCGCCAGCAGCCAAGAGATCGGGGTGGGCAACACCGGGGAGCTGTTTTTT. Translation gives CASSQEIGVGNTGELFF.

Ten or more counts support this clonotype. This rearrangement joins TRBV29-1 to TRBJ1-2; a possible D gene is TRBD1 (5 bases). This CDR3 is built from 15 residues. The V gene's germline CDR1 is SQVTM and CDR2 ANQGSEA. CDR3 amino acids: CSPLKTDGANYGYTF. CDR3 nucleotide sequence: TGCAGTCCTCTTAAGACGGACGGGGCCAACTATGGCTACACCTTC. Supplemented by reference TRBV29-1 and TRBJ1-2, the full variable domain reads SAVISQKPSRDICQRGTSLTIQCQVDSQVTMMFWYRQQPGQSLTLIATANQGSEATYESGFVIDKFPISRPNLTFSTLTVSNMSPEDSSIYLCSPLKTDGANYGYTFGSGTRLTVV.

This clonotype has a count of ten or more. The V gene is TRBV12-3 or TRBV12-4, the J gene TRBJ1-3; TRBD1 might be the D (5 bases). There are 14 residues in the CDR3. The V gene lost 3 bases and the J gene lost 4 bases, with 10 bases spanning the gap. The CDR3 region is CASSFSGNGNTIYF. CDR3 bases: TGTGCCAGCAGTTTCTCAGGGAACGGAAACACCATATATTTT.

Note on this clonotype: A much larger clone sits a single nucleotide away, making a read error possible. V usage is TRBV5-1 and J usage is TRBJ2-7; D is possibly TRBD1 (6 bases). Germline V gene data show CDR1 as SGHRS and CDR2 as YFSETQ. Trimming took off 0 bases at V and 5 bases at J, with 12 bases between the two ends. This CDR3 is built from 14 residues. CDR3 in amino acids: CASSLEGGINEQYF. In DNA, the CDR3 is TGCGCCAGCAGCTTGGAAGGGGGTATAAACGAGCAGTACTTC.

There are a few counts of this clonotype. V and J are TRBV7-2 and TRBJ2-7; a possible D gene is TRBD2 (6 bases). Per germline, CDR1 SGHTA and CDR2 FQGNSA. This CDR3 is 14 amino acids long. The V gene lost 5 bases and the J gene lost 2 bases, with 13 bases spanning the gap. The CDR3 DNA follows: TGTGCCAGCAGCCGGGGCGGGGTTACCTACGAGCAGTACTTC. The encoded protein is CASSRGGVTYEQYF.